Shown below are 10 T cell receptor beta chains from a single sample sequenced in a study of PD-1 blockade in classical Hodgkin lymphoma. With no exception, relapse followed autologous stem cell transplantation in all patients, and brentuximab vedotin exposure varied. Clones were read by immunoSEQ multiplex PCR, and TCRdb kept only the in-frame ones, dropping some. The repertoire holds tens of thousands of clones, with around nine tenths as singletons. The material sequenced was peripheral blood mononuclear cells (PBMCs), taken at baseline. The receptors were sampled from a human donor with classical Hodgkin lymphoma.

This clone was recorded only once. CDR3 protein: CASSLASGGPYEQYF. CDR3 DNA: TGTGCCAGCAGCTTAGCTAGCGGGGGCCCCTACGAGCAGTACTTC. V and J are TRBV11-1 and TRBJ2-7; 9 bases map to TRBD2. Germline CDR1 reads SGHAT; CDR2 reads FQDESV (reference sequence). This CDR3 is built from 15 residues. After removal of 0 bases from V and 2 bases from J, the junction contained 2 bases not matched to a gene.

The CDR3 nucleotides read TGTGCCAGTATGCGGACAGGGGGTACAGATACGCAGTATTTT. Translation: CASMRTGGTDTQYF. The rearrangement links TRBV19 to TRBJ2-3, with TRBD1 matching over 10 bases. The CDR3 loop spans 14 amino acids. Per germline, CDR1 LNHDA and CDR2 SQIVND (reference sequence). The V segment lost 7 bases and the J segment 3 bases; nucleotides outside the gene matches: 4.

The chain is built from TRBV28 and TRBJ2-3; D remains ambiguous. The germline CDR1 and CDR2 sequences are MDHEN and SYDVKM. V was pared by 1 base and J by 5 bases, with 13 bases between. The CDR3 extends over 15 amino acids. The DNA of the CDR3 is TGTGCCAGCAGTTTATACGACTCCGCTGGAGATACGCAGTATTTT. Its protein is CASSLYDSAGDTQYF.

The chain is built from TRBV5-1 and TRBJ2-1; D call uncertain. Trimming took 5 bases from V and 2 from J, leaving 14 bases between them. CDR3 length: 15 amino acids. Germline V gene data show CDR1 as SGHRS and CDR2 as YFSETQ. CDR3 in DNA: TGCGCCAGCAGACCCGACCTGAGAACCTACAATGAGCAGTTCTTC. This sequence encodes CASRPDLRTYNEQFF.

The CDR3 DNA reads TGTGCCAGCAGAGGACTGCTGGAAAACACCATATATTTT. Protein sequence: CASRGLLENTIYF. This chain uses TRBV2 with TRBJ1-3, with D unresolved. The CDR3 runs to 13 residues. The V end was cut by 6 bases, the J end by 6 bases, with 12 bases between. Per germline, CDR1 SNHLY and CDR2 FYNNEI.

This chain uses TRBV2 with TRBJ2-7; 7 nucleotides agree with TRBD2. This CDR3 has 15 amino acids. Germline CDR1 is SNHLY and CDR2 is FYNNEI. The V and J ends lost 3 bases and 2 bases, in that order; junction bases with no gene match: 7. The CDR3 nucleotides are TGTGCCAGCAGTGATTGGCTAGCGGATGCCTACGAGCAGTACTTC. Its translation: CASSDWLADAYEQYF.

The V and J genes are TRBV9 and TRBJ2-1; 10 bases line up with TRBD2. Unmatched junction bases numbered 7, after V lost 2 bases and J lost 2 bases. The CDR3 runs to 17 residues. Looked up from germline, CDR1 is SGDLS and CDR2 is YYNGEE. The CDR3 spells CASSVTPTSGTYNEQFF. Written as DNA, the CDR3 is TGTGCCAGCAGCGTTACCCCTACTAGCGGGACCTACAATGAGCAGTTCTTC.

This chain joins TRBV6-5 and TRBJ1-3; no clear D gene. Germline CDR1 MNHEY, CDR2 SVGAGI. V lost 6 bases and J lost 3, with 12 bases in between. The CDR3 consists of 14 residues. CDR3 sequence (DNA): TGTGCCAGCAGAGGGTCGCTACGTGGAAACACCATATATTTT. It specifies CASRGSLRGNTIYF.

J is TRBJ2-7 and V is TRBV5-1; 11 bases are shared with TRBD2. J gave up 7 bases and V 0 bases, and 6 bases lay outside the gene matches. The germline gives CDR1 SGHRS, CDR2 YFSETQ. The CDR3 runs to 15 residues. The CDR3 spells CASSLGLAGREEQYF. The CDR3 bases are TGCGCCAGCAGCTTGGGACTAGCGGGACGGGAAGAGCAGTACTTC.

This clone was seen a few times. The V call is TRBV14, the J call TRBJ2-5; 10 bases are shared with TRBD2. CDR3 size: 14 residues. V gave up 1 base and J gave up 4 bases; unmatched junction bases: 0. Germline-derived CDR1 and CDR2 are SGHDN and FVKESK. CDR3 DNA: TGTGCCAGCAGCCAAGGACTAGCGGGAGAGACCCAGTACTTC. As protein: CASSQGLAGETQYF.